This TCR beta chain was recorded in a study of blood T cell repertoires in COVID-19. Overall study: COVID-19 samples, acute and convalescent, were from the United States, Italy and Spain. Sample material is recorded as cDNA or gDNA derived from T cells, B-cell-depleted T cells, or PBMCs.

The germline V and J ends were trimmed by 0 bases and 1 base, with 10 bases remaining between them. The CDR3 length is 15 residues. Study processing details: For nucleated cells, counts were estimated from reference gene primer amplification. Only in-frame clones appear in the TCRdb table, and some are missing; sequencing was by immunoSEQ multiplex PCR. That table supplies the V and J calls and clone size; D and trimming were determined from the DNA. The sample has around 260,000 clones; about 87% are singletons. Regarding this clone: The sample holds other DNA sequences that translate to the same CDR3.

The chain employs TRBV23-1 and TRBJ2-7, with D possibly TRBD2 on 5 matching bases. TRBV23-1 carries the ORF label, with uncertain function. The receptor was derived from a woman aged 40-49 years who had recovered from COVID-19. What was sequenced was peripheral blood. CDR3 DNA: TGCGCCAGCAGTCAATCGATCGGGGATTCCTACGAGCAGTACTTC. It codes for CASSQSIGDSYEQYF.